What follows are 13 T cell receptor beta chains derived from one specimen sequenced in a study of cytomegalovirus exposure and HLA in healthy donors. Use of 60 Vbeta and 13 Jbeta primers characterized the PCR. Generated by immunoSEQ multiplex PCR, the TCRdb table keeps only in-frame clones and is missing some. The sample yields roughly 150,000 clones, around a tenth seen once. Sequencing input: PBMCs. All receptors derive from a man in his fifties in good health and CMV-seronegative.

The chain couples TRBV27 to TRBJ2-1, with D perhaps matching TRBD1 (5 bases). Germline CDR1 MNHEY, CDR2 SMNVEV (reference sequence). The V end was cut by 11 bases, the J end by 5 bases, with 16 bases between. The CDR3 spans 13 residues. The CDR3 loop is CAASRVENNEQFF. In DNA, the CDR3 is TGTGCCGCGAGCAGGGTGGAGAACAATGAGCAGTTCTTC.

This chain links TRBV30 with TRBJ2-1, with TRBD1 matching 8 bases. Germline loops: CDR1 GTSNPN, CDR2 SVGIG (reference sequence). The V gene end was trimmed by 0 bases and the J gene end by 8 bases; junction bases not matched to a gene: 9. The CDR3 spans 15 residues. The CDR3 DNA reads TGTGCCTGGAGTGTGGGTCGAACAGGGGGATATGAGCAGTTCTTC. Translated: CAWSVGRTGGYEQFF. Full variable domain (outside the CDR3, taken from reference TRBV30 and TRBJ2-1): SQTIHQWPATLVQPVGSPLSLECTVEGTSNPNLYWYRQAAGRGLQLLFYSVGIGQISSEVPQNLSASRPQDRQFILSSKKLLLSDSGFYLCAWSVGRTGGYEQFFGPGTRLTVL.

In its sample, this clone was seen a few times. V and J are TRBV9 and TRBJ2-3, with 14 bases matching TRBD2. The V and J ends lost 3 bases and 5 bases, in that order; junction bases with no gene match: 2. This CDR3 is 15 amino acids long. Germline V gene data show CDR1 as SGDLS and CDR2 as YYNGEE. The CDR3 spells CASSGLAGGVDTQYF. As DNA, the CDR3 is TGTGCCAGCAGCGGACTAGCGGGAGGGGTAGATACGCAGTATTTT.

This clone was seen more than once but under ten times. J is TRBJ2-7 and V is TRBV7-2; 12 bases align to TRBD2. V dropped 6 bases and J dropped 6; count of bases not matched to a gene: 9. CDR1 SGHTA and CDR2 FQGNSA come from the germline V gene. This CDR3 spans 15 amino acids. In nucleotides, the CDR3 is TGTGCCAGCAGTTCCGCTAGCGGGAGGGCAACCGAGCAGTACTTC. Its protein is CASSSASGRATEQYF.

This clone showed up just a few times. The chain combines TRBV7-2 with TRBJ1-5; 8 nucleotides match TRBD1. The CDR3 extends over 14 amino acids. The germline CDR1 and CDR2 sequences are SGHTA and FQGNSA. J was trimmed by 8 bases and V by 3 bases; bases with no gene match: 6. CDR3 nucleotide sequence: TGTGCCAGCAGCTTTGAGACAGGGGTAGAGCCCCAGCATTTT. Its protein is CASSFETGVEPQHF. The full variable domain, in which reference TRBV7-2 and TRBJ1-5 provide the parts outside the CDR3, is GAGVSQSPSNKVTEKGKDVELRCDPISGHTALYWYRQSLGQGLEFLIYFQGNSAPDKSGLPSDRFSAERTGGSVSTLTIQRTQQEDSAVYLCASSFETGVEPQHFGDGTRLSIL.

The CDR3 loop is CALGGSQETQYF. Here the CDR3 DNA reads TGTGCCCTCGGCGGGTCTCAAGAGACCCAGTACTTC. The chain is built from TRBV5-4 and TRBJ2-5; weak D call: TRBD2 (5 bases). The CDR3 is 12 residues long. V shed 10 bases and J shed 2 bases, with 12 bases lying between them. CDR1 is SGHNT, CDR2 YYREEE, per germline (reference sequence).

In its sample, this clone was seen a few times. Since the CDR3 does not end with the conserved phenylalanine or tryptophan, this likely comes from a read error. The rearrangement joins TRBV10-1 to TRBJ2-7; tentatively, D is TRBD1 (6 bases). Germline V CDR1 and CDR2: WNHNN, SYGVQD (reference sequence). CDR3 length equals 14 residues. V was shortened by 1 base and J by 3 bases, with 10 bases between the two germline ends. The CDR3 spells CASSEYRDNYEQYL. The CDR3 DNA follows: TGCGCCAGCAGTGAGTACAGGGATAACTACGAGCAGTACCTC.

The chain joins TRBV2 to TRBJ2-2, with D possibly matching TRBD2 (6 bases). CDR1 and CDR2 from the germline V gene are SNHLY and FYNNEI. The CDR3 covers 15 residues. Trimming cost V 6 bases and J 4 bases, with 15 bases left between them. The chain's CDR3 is CASREGRSLTGELFF. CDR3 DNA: TGTGCCAGCAGGGAGGGCAGGTCGCTCACCGGGGAGCTGTTTTTT.

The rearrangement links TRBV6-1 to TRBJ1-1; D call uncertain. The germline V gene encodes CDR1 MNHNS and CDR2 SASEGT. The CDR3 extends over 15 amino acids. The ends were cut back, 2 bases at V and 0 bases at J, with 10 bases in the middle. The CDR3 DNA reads TGTGCCAGCAGTGAATTAATGGAGTTGAACACTGAAGCTTTCTTT. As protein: CASSELMELNTEAFF.

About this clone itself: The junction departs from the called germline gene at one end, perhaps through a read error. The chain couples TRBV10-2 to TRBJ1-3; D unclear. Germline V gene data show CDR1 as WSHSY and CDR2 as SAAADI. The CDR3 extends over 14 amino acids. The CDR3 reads CASRSQYSGYTIYF. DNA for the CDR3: TGCGCCAGCCGGAGCCAATACTCTGGATACACCATATATTTT.

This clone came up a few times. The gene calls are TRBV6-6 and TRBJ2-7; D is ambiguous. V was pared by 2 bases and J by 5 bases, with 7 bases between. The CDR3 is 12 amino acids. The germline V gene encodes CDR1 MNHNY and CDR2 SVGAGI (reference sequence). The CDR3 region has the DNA TGTGCCAGCAGTTACCAGATCAACGAGCAGTACTTC. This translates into CASSYQINEQYF.

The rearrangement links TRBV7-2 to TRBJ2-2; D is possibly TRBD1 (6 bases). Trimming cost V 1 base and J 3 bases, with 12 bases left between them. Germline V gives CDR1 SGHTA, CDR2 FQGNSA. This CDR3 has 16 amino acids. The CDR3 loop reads CASSLDSGTYTGELFF. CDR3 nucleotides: TGTGCCAGCAGCTTAGACTCCGGGACATACACCGGGGAGCTGTTTTTT.

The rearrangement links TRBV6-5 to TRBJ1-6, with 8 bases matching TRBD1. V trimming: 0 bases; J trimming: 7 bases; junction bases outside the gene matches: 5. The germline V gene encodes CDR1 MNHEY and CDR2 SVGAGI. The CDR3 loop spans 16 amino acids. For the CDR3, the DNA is TGTGCCAGCAGTTACTCGAGGACAGGGATGAATTCACCCCTCCACTTT. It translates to CASSYSRTGMNSPLHF.